This entry features one T cell receptor beta chain sequence. The data derive from a study of blood T cell repertoires in COVID-19. Using immunoSEQ multiplex PCR, the repertoire was profiled, and TCRdb retains in-frame clones only, with some absent. Found here are roughly 130,000 clones, just under 85% of them singletons; the top ten hold roughly 15%. V lost 6 bases and J 1 base, leaving 10 bases between the germline ends. CDR1 LGHNT and CDR2 FRNRAP come from the germline V gene. This CDR3 is 14 amino acids long. The chain recombines TRBV12-5 with TRBJ1-5; D is perhaps TRBD1 (6 bases). This TCR came from a woman aged 45 to 65 with acute or convalescent COVID-19. Sample: peripheral blood. CDR3 protein: CASGPQGSNQPQHF. The CDR3 coding sequence is TGTGCTAGTGGACCACAGGGAAGCAATCAGCCCCAGCATTTT.